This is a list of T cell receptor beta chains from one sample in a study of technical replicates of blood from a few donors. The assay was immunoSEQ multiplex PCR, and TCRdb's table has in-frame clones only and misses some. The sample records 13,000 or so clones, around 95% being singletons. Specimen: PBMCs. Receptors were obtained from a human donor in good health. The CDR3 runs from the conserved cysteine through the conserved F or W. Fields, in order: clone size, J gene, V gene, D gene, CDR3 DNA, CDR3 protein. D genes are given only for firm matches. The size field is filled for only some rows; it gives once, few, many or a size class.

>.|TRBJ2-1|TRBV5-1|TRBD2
TGCGCCAGCAGCGTCGGTAGCGGGTCTTACAATGAGCAGTTCTTC
CASSVGSGSYNEQFF
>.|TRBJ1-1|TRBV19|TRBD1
TGTGCCAGTAGTATGATCAGCAGGGGGAGCACTGAAGCTTTCTTT
CASSMISRGSTEAFF
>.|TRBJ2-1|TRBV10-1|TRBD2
TGCGCCAGCAGTAGACGGGCGGGAGGGCTCCTTGGACACAATGAGCAGTTCTTC
CASSRRAGGLLGHNEQFF
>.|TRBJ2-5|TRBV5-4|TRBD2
TGTGCCAGCAGCGAACTAGCGGGAGCAGAAGAGACCCAGTACTTC
CASSELAGAEETQYF
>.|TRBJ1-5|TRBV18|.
TGTGCCAGCTCACCAGGTCAGGGGCTGGGTCAGCCCCAGCATTTT
CASSPGQGLGQPQHF
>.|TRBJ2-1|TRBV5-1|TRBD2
TGCGCCAGCAGCTTGGTGGGACTAGCGGCCGTTATCAATGAGCAGTTCTTC
CASSLVGLAAVINEQFF
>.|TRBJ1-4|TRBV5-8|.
TGTGCCAGCAGTCCGACAGGAGCAACTAATGAAAAACTGTTTTTT
CASSPTGATNEKLFF
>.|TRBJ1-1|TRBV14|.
TGTGCCAGTGAACAGGGTATGAACACTGAAGCTTTCTTT
CASEQGMNTEAFF
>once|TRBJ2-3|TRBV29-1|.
TGCAGCGCCCGGGGTACAGGGCCCAGCACAGATACGCAGTATTTT
CSARGTGPSTDTQYF
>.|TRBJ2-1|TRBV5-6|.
TGTGCCAGCAGCTTCGGTCCCGACAATGAGCAGTTCTTC
CASSFGPDNEQFF